These 30 T cell receptor beta chains were sequenced from one sample in a study of T cell responses to AZD1222 COVID-19 vaccine. The table came from immunoSEQ multiplex PCR; TCRdb's copy has only in-frame clones and leaves some out. The sample shows 100,000 to 110,000 clones, 88% of them seen only once. Sample: peripheral blood, taken on day 0 of AZD1222 vaccination. Receptor source: an adult in good health.

The V call is TRBV11-2, the J call TRBJ1-2, with 10 bases identical to TRBD1. CDR1 and CDR2 from the germline V gene are SGHAT and FQNNGV. J was trimmed by 5 bases and V by 5 bases; bases with no gene match: 2. The CDR3 length is 13 residues. CDR3 amino acids: CASSPGQGYGYTF. The CDR3 DNA follows: TGTGCCAGCAGCCCGGGACAGGGGTATGGCTACACCTTC.

Note on this clone: The same CDR3 can be traced to other DNA sequences in this sample. The gene calls are TRBV7-9 and TRBJ1-1, with TRBD1 matching 7 bases. Looked up from germline, CDR1 is SEHNR and CDR2 is FQNEAQ (reference sequence). Trimming at V came to 5 bases and at J to 5 bases, leaving 5 bases not matched to a gene. This CDR3 region has 13 residues. The CDR3 here is CASSGQGGTEAFF. The CDR3 bases are TGTGCCAGCAGCGGTCAGGGGGGGACTGAAGCTTTCTTT.

J is TRBJ2-2 and V is TRBV29-1; D not certain. The V gene lost 1 base and the J gene lost 4 bases, with 10 bases spanning the gap. Germline-derived CDR1 and CDR2 are SQVTM and ANQGSEA. CDR3 length: 14 residues. The CDR3 nucleotides read TGCAGCGTTGAAGTAACAGCCCTCACCGGGGAGCTGTTTTTT. This codes for CSVEVTALTGELFF.

This clone has only one observation. Compared with germline, one end of the junction differs, possibly owing to a read error. The rearrangement links TRBV15 to TRBJ2-1; 10 bases map to TRBD2. The germline CDR1 and CDR2 sequences are LNHNV and YYDKDF (reference sequence). The CDR3 is 17 amino acids. CDR3 amino acids: CATSRDEAGGRVNEQFF. The CDR3, as DNA: TGTGCCACCAGCCGAGACGAAGCGGGAGGGCGGGTCAATGAGCAGTTCTTC.

This chain connects TRBV11-2 to TRBJ1-1, with D perhaps matching TRBD1 (5 bases). Trimming removed 8 bases at V and 1 base at J, with 11 bases between. Germline CDR1 reads SGHAT; CDR2 reads FQNNGV. The CDR3 is made up of 13 amino acids. CDR3 loop: CASGSQGNTEAFF. The CDR3 DNA is TGTGCCAGCGGTAGTCAGGGGAACACTGAAGCTTTCTTT.

The chain employs TRBV15 and TRBJ2-1; D unresolved. The CDR3 is 16 residues long. Germline loops: CDR1 LNHNV, CDR2 YYDKDF (reference sequence). With 0 bases removed from V and 8 bases from J, the gap between germline ends came to 17 bases. The CDR3 DNA is TGTGCCACCAGCAGAGAGGCGCGGCGCGGTATAGATGAGCAGTTCTTC. This sequence encodes CATSREARRGIDEQFF.

CDR3 nucleotide sequence: TGTGCCAGCAGCCGGGACTTATTCTACGAGCAGTACTTC. Translation: CASSRDLFYEQYF. V usage is TRBV7-2 and J usage is TRBJ2-7; a weak D match, TRBD2 (6 bases). Trimming pared 5 bases from V and 3 bases from J, leaving 11 bases between. The CDR3 is 13 amino acids. Germline V lookup: CDR1 SGHTA, CDR2 FQGNSA.

V is TRBV7-9 and J is TRBJ2-5, with 12 bases that match TRBD2. V shed 5 bases, J shed 4 bases, and the junction held 5 bases outside the gene matches. The CDR3 has 15 amino acids. Germline V gene lookup returns CDR1 SEHNR and CDR2 FQNEAQ (reference sequence). CDR3 DNA sequence: TGTGCCAGCAGCCCTAGCGGGAGGGCCGGAGAGACCCAGTACTTC. This codes for CASSPSGRAGETQYF.

The chain recombines TRBV5-5 with TRBJ1-2; D is unresolved. Germline CDR1 SGHKS, CDR2 YYEKEE (reference sequence). The CDR3 spans 12 residues. Trimming took 0 bases from V and 6 from J, leaving 6 bases between them. The CDR3 sequence is CASSLDSNGYTF. The CDR3 DNA is TGTGCCAGCAGCTTGGACAGCAATGGCTACACCTTC.

CDR3 nucleotides: TGTGCCAGCAGCCGATCACCGGGAGAAATCTATGGCTACACCTTC. This translates into CASSRSPGEIYGYTF. The chain recombines TRBV7-9 with TRBJ1-2; D not resolved. Trimming cost V 5 bases and J 4 bases, with 17 bases left between them. The CDR3 runs to 15 residues. The germline CDR1 and CDR2 sequences are SEHNR and FQNEAQ (reference sequence).

V gene TRBV7-9 combines with J gene TRBJ1-5; TRBD1 might be the D (5 bases). With 3 bases removed from V and 1 base from J, the gap between germline ends came to 7 bases. From germline, CDR1 is SEHNR and CDR2 FQNEAQ (reference sequence). The CDR3 spans 14 residues. CDR3 amino acids: CASSLAGSNQPQHF. CDR3 nucleotides: TGTGCCAGCAGCTTGGCAGGGAGCAATCAGCCCCAGCATTTT.

This clone was detected once. The chain couples TRBV6-5 to TRBJ1-4; D may be TRBD1 (5 bases). Germline values: CDR1 MNHEY, CDR2 SVGAGI. The germline V and J ends were trimmed by 7 bases and 8 bases, with 8 bases remaining between them. The CDR3 totals 11 residues. In nucleotides, the CDR3 is TGTGCCAGCATCGGGGGGGAAAAACTGTTTTTT. Protein sequence: CASIGGEKLFF.

This clone is a singleton in its sample. CDR3 DNA: TGTGCCAGCAGCCAAGATAGAGGCCTAGCGGGAACAGATACGCAGTATTTT. This codes for CASSQDRGLAGTDTQYF. The V gene is TRBV4-2, the J gene TRBJ2-3; 9 bases align to TRBD2. The CDR3 spans 17 residues. CDR1 and CDR2 from the germline V gene are LGHNA and YNFKEQ. V lost 0 bases to trimming and J lost 3 bases; unmatched junction nucleotides: 7.

The chain uses TRBV7-6 and TRBJ2-1; 7 bases are a match to TRBD2. The CDR3 spans 17 residues. Looked up from germline, CDR1 is SGHVS and CDR2 is FNYEAQ. V trimming: 1 base; J trimming: 2 bases; junction bases outside the gene matches: 8. In DNA, the CDR3 is TGTGCCAGCAGCTTAGACCTAACTAGCGTCGCCTACAATGAGCAGTTCTTC. Translating it yields CASSLDLTSVAYNEQFF.

The V and J genes are TRBV27 and TRBJ2-7, with TRBD1 matching 7 bases. The CDR3 runs to 14 residues. V gave up 7 bases and J gave up 2 bases; unmatched junction bases: 8. The germline V gene has CDR1 MNHEY and CDR2 SMNVEV (reference sequence). The CDR3 loop reads CASTPGGDPYEQYF. DNA for the CDR3: TGTGCCAGCACCCCAGGGGGTGACCCCTACGAGCAGTACTTC.

V and J are TRBV7-8 and TRBJ1-1; TRBD1 is a possible D gene (5 bases). The ends were cut back, 7 bases at V and 10 bases at J, with 22 bases in the middle. CDR1 is SGHVS and CDR2 is FQNEAQ in the germline V gene. CDR3 length: 14 amino acids. CDR3 region: CASNNNEGVGRAFF. The DNA of the CDR3 is TGTGCCAGCAACAACAACGAAGGGGTAGGGCGAGCTTTCTTT.

This rearrangement joins TRBV12-3 or TRBV12-4 to TRBJ2-3, with TRBD2 matching over 11 bases. This CDR3 contains 13 residues. Germline trimming cut 6 bases from V and 14 bases from J; bases unmatched to any gene: 10. CDR3 in DNA: TGTGCCAGCAGATCACATAGCGGGAGGGCCAGGTATTTT. As protein: CASRSHSGRARYF.

This sequence joins TRBV5-1 and TRBJ2-1; D unclear. Germline V gene data show CDR1 as SGHRS and CDR2 as YFSETQ. V was pared by 0 bases and J by 7 bases, with 5 bases between. The length of the CDR3 is 12 residues. The CDR3 coding sequence is TGCGCCAGCAGCTTGGGTTTAAATGAGCAGTTCTTC. This translates into CASSLGLNEQFF.

The chain links TRBV7-2 to TRBJ1-2; D remains ambiguous. Trimming left V 1 base short and J 5 bases short, with 14 bases between. CDR3 length: 15 residues. Germline V CDR1 and CDR2: SGHTA, FQGNSA. The CDR3 reads CASSLVETSLYGYTF. DNA for the CDR3: TGTGCCAGCAGCTTAGTCGAGACCTCATTATATGGCTACACCTTC.

The chain uses TRBV7-2 and TRBJ2-7; 8 nucleotides agree with TRBD1. J gave up 0 bases and V 6 bases, and 10 bases lay outside the gene matches. Per germline, CDR1 SGHTA and CDR2 FQGNSA. This CDR3 is built from 16 residues. CDR3 region: CASSYYRDRSSYEQYF. The CDR3 nucleotides are TGTGCCAGCAGTTATTACCGGGACAGGAGCTCCTACGAGCAGTACTTC.

V and J are TRBV2 and TRBJ2-7, with 7 bases matching TRBD2. The CDR3 extends over 14 amino acids. CDR1 and CDR2 (germline): SNHLY, FYNNEI. V lost 11 bases and J lost 0; bases outside the gene matches: 10. The CDR3 region is CAAGREGSSYEQYF. In nucleotides, the CDR3 is TGTGCCGCGGGTAGGGAGGGGAGCTCCTACGAGCAGTACTTC.

V usage is TRBV6-2 or TRBV6-3 and J usage is TRBJ1-6; possibly TRBD1 for D (5 bases). Germline V gene sequence: CDR1 MNHEY, CDR2 SVGEGT. The V and J ends lost 2 bases and 8 bases respectively, with 16 bases between them. CDR3 length: 16 residues. The CDR3 sequence is CASSYNRGRAYSPLHF. The CDR3 nucleotides are TGTGCCAGCAGTTACAATCGGGGCAGGGCTTATTCACCCCTCCACTTT.

This clone was found a few times. The chain recombines TRBV4-3 with TRBJ1-3; 8 nucleotides agree with TRBD1. From germline, CDR1 is LGHNA and CDR2 YSLEER. The CDR3 is 17 amino acids. Germline trimming cut 4 bases from V and 2 bases from J; bases unmatched to any gene: 10. CDR3 nucleotides: TGCGCCAGCAGCCGGGACGGACAGGGAAACACTGGAAACACCATATATTTT. This sequence encodes CASSRDGQGNTGNTIYF.

This clone has just a few counts. V usage is TRBV11-3 and J usage is TRBJ2-2; the D is unclear. Germline-derived CDR1 and CDR2 are SGHNT and YENEEA. The CDR3 has 11 amino acids. Trimming cost V 0 bases and J 15 bases, with 8 bases left between them. The CDR3, as DNA: TGTGCCAGCAGCTTAGACCGGCCGGTGTTTTTT. The encoded protein is CASSLDRPVFF.

This rearrangement joins TRBV12-5 to TRBJ2-2, with no clear D. The ends were cut back, 0 bases at V and 2 bases at J, with 4 bases in the middle. Germline CDR1 and CDR2: LGHNT and FRNRAP. This CDR3 contains 14 residues. CDR3 region: CASGLVPNTGELFF. The CDR3 nucleotides read TGTGCTAGTGGTTTGGTGCCTAACACCGGGGAGCTGTTTTTT.

The CDR3, as DNA: TGCGCCAGCAGCTTGACGACAGAGACCCTTCGCTACGAGCAGTACTTC. Translating gives CASSLTTETLRYEQYF. This chain uses TRBV5-1 with TRBJ2-7; tentatively, D is TRBD1 (5 bases). Trimming removed 1 base at V and 3 bases at J, with 17 bases between. Germline CDR1 and CDR2: SGHRS and YFSETQ. CDR3 length: 16 residues.

The CDR3 DNA sequence: TGTGCCAGCAGCCCTTCGGACGCACCAAACACCGGGGAGCTGTTTTTT. It is translated as CASSPSDAPNTGELFF. V and J are TRBV9 and TRBJ2-2, with no clear D. Trimming left V 4 bases short and J 2 bases short, with 15 bases between. The CDR3 is 16 residues long. Germline-derived CDR1 and CDR2 are SGDLS and YYNGEE.

The chain carries TRBV6-6 and TRBJ1-3; 7 nucleotides align to TRBD1. V was clipped by 6 bases and J by 4 bases; unmatched bases: 6. The CDR3 loop spans 14 amino acids. Germline V gene lookup returns CDR1 MNHNY and CDR2 SVGAGI (reference sequence). The CDR3 loop is CASSQDRVGNTIYF. CDR3 sequence (DNA): TGTGCCAGCAGCCAAGACAGGGTGGGAAACACCATATATTTT.

This chain joins TRBV28 and TRBJ2-7, with D perhaps matching TRBD1 or TRBD2 (5 bases each). With 4 bases removed from V and 0 bases from J, the gap between germline ends came to 7 bases. The CDR3 covers 13 residues. Germline CDR1 MDHEN, CDR2 SYDVKM. The CDR3 reads CASSSGTSYEQYF. In DNA, the CDR3 is TGTGCCAGCAGTTCAGGGACCTCCTACGAGCAGTACTTC.

Concerning this clone: The same CDR3 is also encoded by other DNA sequences in this sample. The V call is TRBV19, the J call TRBJ1-1, with D possibly matching TRBD1 (6 bases). V was shortened by 4 bases and J by 0 bases, with 9 bases between the two germline ends. The CDR3 sequence is 14 residues long. The germline V gene encodes CDR1 LNHDA and CDR2 SQIVND (reference sequence). DNA for the CDR3: TGTGCCAGTAGTAAACAGGGTATGAACACTGAAGCTTTCTTT. It codes for CASSKQGMNTEAFF.